Following are 11 T cell receptor beta chains from one sample sequenced in a study of T cells in Graves' hyperthyroidism and ophthalmopathy. Amplification of TCR beta CDR3 regions used RNA as the template. Initially, a first-round RT-PCR of the TCR CDR3 employed the HTBI primer set. Each CDR3 protein gets one entry after TCRdb re-called the multiplex PCR reads with MiXCR. The sample has about 400,000 distinct CDR3 sequences, approximately 15% seen once; the top ten hold approximately 32%. Sequencing was carried out using blood. The receptors stem from a woman in her thirties with Graves' hyperthyroidism.

The CDR3 DNA sequence: TGTGCCAGCTCACCACCGGGCCTAGCGGGAGTCACCAATGAGCAGTTCTTC. Translation: CASSPPGLAGVTNEQFF. The chain employs TRBV18 and TRBJ2-1, with 10 nucleotides matching TRBD2. Germline V gene lookup returns CDR1 KGHSH and CDR2 LQKENI. The CDR3 consists of 17 residues. The J segment lost 6 bases and the V segment lost 0 bases, leaving 8 bases of the junction unmatched. Complete variable domain (other parts from reference TRBV18 and TRBJ2-1): NAGVMQNPRHLVRRRGQEARLRCSPMKGHSHVYWYRQLPEEGLKFMVYLQKENIIDESGMPKERFSAEFPKEGPSILRIQQVVRGDSAAYFCASSPPGLAGVTNEQFFGPGTRLTVL.

Many counts were recorded for this clonotype. This chain joins TRBV6-1 and TRBJ2-1, with TRBD2 identical over 13 bases. Germline CDR1 is MNHNS and CDR2 is SASEGT. With V trimmed by 4 bases and J by 5 bases, 2 bases remained unmatched. The CDR3 runs to 15 residues. CDR3 region: CASSGGLAGHNEQFF. Here the CDR3 DNA reads TGTGCCAGCAGTGGGGGACTAGCGGGACACAATGAGCAGTTCTTC.

This clonotype was recorded many times. The chain combines TRBV5-1 with TRBJ2-7, with no clear D. Germline CDR1 reads SGHRS; CDR2 reads YFSETQ. The V end lost 1 base, the J end lost 7 bases, and 12 bases lay between the germline ends. The CDR3 is 13 amino acids. The chain's CDR3 is CASSLLRGEEQYF. In DNA, the CDR3 is TGCGCCAGCAGCTTGTTGCGAGGAGAGGAGCAGTACTTC.

The chain combines TRBV9 with TRBJ2-5; D is ambiguous. Germline V gene lookup returns CDR1 SGDLS and CDR2 YYNGEE. The length of the CDR3 is 12 residues. The ends were cut back, 0 bases at V and 5 bases at J, with 5 bases in the middle. The CDR3: CASSVDEETQYF. DNA for the CDR3: TGTGCCAGCAGCGTAGATGAGGAGACCCAGTACTTC.

There are a few counts of this clonotype. The chain joins TRBV3-1 to TRBJ2-1; D unclear. Germline loops: CDR1 LGHDT, CDR2 YNNKEL (reference sequence). The V end lost 4 bases, the J end lost 2 bases, and 15 bases lay between the germline ends. The CDR3 has 16 residues. The CDR3 protein is CASSRMADAAYNEQFF. CDR3 nucleotides: TGTGCCAGCAGCCGGATGGCTGACGCCGCCTACAATGAGCAGTTCTTC.

The table lists this clonotype with many counts. The V and J genes are TRBV12-3 or TRBV12-4 and TRBJ2-1; TRBD1 matches at 9 bases. The CDR3 is made up of 15 amino acids. V lost 3 bases and J lost 4; bases outside the gene matches: 4. DNA for the CDR3: TGTGCCAGCAGTTTCGGACAGGGGCGATACAATGAGCAGTTCTTC. It codes for CASSFGQGRYNEQFF.

At least ten counts were recorded for this clonotype. The chain recombines TRBV13 with TRBJ2-3; the match to TRBD2 covers 13 bases. The germline CDR1 and CDR2 sequences are PRHDT and FYEKMQ (reference sequence). With V trimmed by 4 bases and J by 3 bases, 10 bases remained unmatched. This CDR3 has 18 amino acids. The CDR3 loop reads CASSYRTSGSRGTDTQYF. The DNA of the CDR3 is TGTGCCAGCAGCTACCGGACTAGCGGGAGCCGGGGTACAGATACGCAGTATTTT. Together with reference TRBV13 and TRBJ2-3, the CDR3 gives the full variable domain: AAGVIQSPRHLIKEKRETATLKCYPIPRHDTVYWYQQGPGQDPQFLISFYEKMQSDKGSIPDRFSAQQFSDYHSELNMSSLELGDSALYFCASSYRTSGSRGTDTQYFGPGTRLTVL.

This clonotype turned up a few times. V gene TRBV6-1 combines with J gene TRBJ2-3; TRBD2 agrees at 11 bases. With V trimmed by 6 bases and J by 4 bases, 9 bases remained unmatched. This CDR3 is 16 amino acids long. Germline CDR1 is MNHNS and CDR2 is SASEGT. CDR3 bases: TGTGCCAGCAGCTATACTAGCGGGAGACCTTCAGATACGCAGTATTTT. Translation: CASSYTSGRPSDTQYF.

In its sample, this clonotype was seen many times. The CDR3 bases are TGTGCCAGCAGCCCAGGGGGCGCATCACATACGCAGTATTTT. Its protein is CASSPGGASHTQYF. The J gene is TRBJ2-3, the V gene TRBV13; 8 positions agree with TRBD1. The CDR3 consists of 14 residues. The V gene end was trimmed by 5 bases and the J gene end by 7 bases; junction bases not matched to a gene: 8. CDR1 and CDR2 from the germline V gene are PRHDT and FYEKMQ (reference sequence).

The chain has TRBV28 and TRBJ2-3, with TRBD1 as a possible D gene (6 bases). CDR1 and CDR2 from the germline V gene are MDHEN and SYDVKM. The V and J ends lost 6 bases and 0 bases respectively, with 16 bases between them. This CDR3 contains 16 residues. The CDR3 DNA is TGTGCCAGCAGCTCGGCCGGGACACTGAGCACAGATACGCAGTATTTT. It specifies CASSSAGTLSTDTQYF. The full variable domain, its missing parts supplied by reference TRBV28 and TRBJ2-3, is DVKVTQSSRYLVKRTGEKVFLECVQDMDHENMFWYRQDPGLGLRLIYFSYDVKMKEKGDIPEGYSVSREKKERFSLILESASTNQTSMYLCASSSAGTLSTDTQYFGPGTRLTVL.

The rearrangement uses TRBV12-3 or TRBV12-4 and TRBJ1-5; D remains unclear. The CDR3 totals 14 residues. The V end lost 6 bases, the J end lost 7 bases, and 16 bases lay between the germline ends. The CDR3 region has the DNA TGTGCCAGCAGCCGAGGCGACCTAAGCCAGCCCCAGCATTTT. The encoded protein is CASSRGDLSQPQHF.